The 29 T cell receptor beta chains below were found in one sample sequenced in a study of blood T cell repertoires in COVID-19 (dated by TCRdb to 2018 to 2020). Library preparation was by the immunoSEQ multiplex PCR assay. TCRdb re-hosts the immuneACCESS table, in-frame sequences only. Its copies lack some clones; in the studies checked, an unresolved V gene accounts for under half of them, and the cause for the rest is not known. The sample has around 140,000 clones on record, around 87% of them singletons. 2.5% of the sample comes from the top ten. The specimen sequenced was peripheral blood. The receptors were sampled from a man aged 50 to 60 with active COVID-19.

This rearrangement joins TRBV4-1 to TRBJ2-1; TRBD2 matches at 12 bases. Germline trimming cut 4 bases from V and 2 bases from J; bases unmatched to any gene: 6. In germline, CDR1 is MGHRA, CDR2 YSYEKL. The CDR3 has 17 amino acids. The CDR3 here is CASSLPSGGAPYNEQFF. CDR3 bases: TGCGCCAGCAGCCTGCCTAGCGGGGGGGCCCCCTACAATGAGCAGTTCTTC.

J is TRBJ1-2 and V is TRBV7-2, with D possibly being TRBD1 (6 bases). Trimming took off 0 bases at V and 2 bases at J, with 10 bases between the two ends. Germline V gives CDR1 SGHTA, CDR2 FQGNSA. The CDR3 is made up of 15 amino acids. In nucleotides, the CDR3 is TGTGCCAGCAGCTTAGCGCATGGGGGCAACTATGGCTACACCTTC. This sequence encodes CASSLAHGGNYGYTF.

This clone was counted between two and nine times. This chain connects TRBV2 to TRBJ2-6; 14 nucleotides align to TRBD2. Germline V gene data show CDR1 as SNHLY and CDR2 as FYNNEI. This CDR3 has 18 residues. Trimming at V came to 6 bases and at J to 3 bases, leaving 7 bases not matched to a gene. CDR3 in DNA: TGTGCCAGCAGGACAGGGACTAGCGGGGGCCTTGGGGCCAACGTCCTGACTTTC. This translates into CASRTGTSGGLGANVLTF.

The chain carries TRBV11-3 and TRBJ2-3, with D tentatively TRBD2 (6 bases). Deletions cut 5 bases from V and 0 bases from J, with 18 bases between. CDR1 is SGHNT and CDR2 is YENEEA in the germline V gene. The CDR3 consists of 17 residues. The CDR3 nucleotides are TGTGCCAGCAGCCCTCAAACCGGGACTGGAAGCACAGATACGCAGTATTTT. Protein sequence: CASSPQTGTGSTDTQYF.

The chain recombines TRBV11-3 with TRBJ2-5; 11 positions match TRBD2. Germline CDR1 SGHNT, CDR2 YENEEA. With 6 bases clipped from V and 2 bases from J, the junction kept 8 bases outside the gene matches. The CDR3 contains 16 residues. The CDR3 coding sequence is TGTGCCAGCAGTTGGAGCTGGACTAGCGGGCAAGAGACCCAGTACTTC. Translation: CASSWSWTSGQETQYF.

V gene TRBV7-9 combines with J gene TRBJ2-1; 8 nucleotides align to TRBD2. The CDR3 consists of 16 residues. Losses at the gene ends were 5 bases for V and 3 bases for J; bases not matched to a gene: 9. CDR1 and CDR2 (germline): SEHNR, FQNEAQ (reference sequence). For the CDR3, the DNA is TGTGCCAGCAGCCCGGGGGGGCGTCCGTTCTACAATGAGCAGTTCTTC. Translated, it gives CASSPGGRPFYNEQFF. Together with reference TRBV7-9 and TRBJ2-1, the CDR3 gives the full variable domain: DTGVSQNPRHKITKRGQNVTFRCDPISEHNRLYWYRQTLGQGPEFLTYFQNEAQLEKSRLLSDRFSAERPKGSFSTLEIQRTEQGDSAMYLCASSPGGRPFYNEQFFGPGTRLTVL.

The chain uses TRBV6-5 and TRBJ2-7, with D possibly TRBD1 on 6 matching bases. CDR1 is MNHEY, CDR2 SVGAGI, per germline. V was trimmed by 2 bases and J by 2 bases, leaving 13 bases between them. The length of the CDR3 is 15 residues. CDR3 sequence (DNA): TGTGCCAGCAGTTACACTCCGGGACAAACCTACGAGCAGTACTTC. Its protein product is CASSYTPGQTYEQYF.

This clone was recorded once. The chain is built from TRBV12-3 or TRBV12-4 and TRBJ2-7, with D possibly matching TRBD1 (5 bases). The CDR3 is 12 amino acids. The V and J ends lost 7 bases and 1 base respectively, with 8 bases between them. This CDR3 is CASKGRSYEQYF. The CDR3 DNA follows: TGTGCCAGCAAGGGGCGATCCTACGAGCAGTACTTC.

The CDR3 DNA reads TGTGCCAGCAGCCGTGGAAGAGGCGGAGAGACCCAGTACTTC. Encoded protein: CASSRGRGGETQYF. This chain uses TRBV11-3 with TRBJ2-5; D is ambiguous. The CDR3 loop spans 14 amino acids. Per the germline V gene, CDR1 is SGHNT and CDR2 is YENEEA. V lost 5 bases and J 4 bases, leaving 14 bases between the germline ends.

The chain uses TRBV5-6 and TRBJ2-2, with unresolved D. V was trimmed by 1 base and J by 4 bases, leaving 5 bases between them. The CDR3 extends over 13 amino acids. The germline V gene has CDR1 SGHDT and CDR2 YYEEEE. CDR3 coding DNA: TGTGCCAGCAGCTTGCCGGGCACCGGGGAGCTGTTTTTT. It encodes CASSLPGTGELFF.

This chain joins TRBV7-8 and TRBJ2-7; D uncertain. Between the trimmed V and J ends, which lost 4 bases and 0 bases, there was a span of 13 bases. In germline, CDR1 is SGHVS, CDR2 FQNEAQ. This CDR3 spans 15 amino acids. This chain's CDR3 is CASSSDFTRSYEQYF. CDR3 bases: TGTGCCAGCAGCTCCGACTTCACTCGCTCCTACGAGCAGTACTTC.

V usage is TRBV9 and J usage is TRBJ2-2; 8 bases fit TRBD2. This CDR3 spans 15 amino acids. With V trimmed by 4 bases and J by 4 bases, 6 bases remained unmatched. The germline V gene has CDR1 SGDLS and CDR2 YYNGEE. The CDR3 DNA follows: TGTGCCAGCAGCTCCCGGGAGGGGAGCACCGGGGAGCTGTTTTTT. It yields the protein CASSSREGSTGELFF.

V gene TRBV3-1 (or the pseudogene TRBV3-2) combines with J gene TRBJ1-3; 7 bases line up with TRBD1. Trimming at V came to 0 bases and at J to 7 bases, leaving 9 bases not matched to a gene. This CDR3 has 16 residues. Germline V CDR1 and CDR2: LGHDT, YNNKEL (reference sequence). The CDR3 DNA reads as TGTGCCAGCAGCCAAGATTGGAGGGGGCAGGGGAACACCATATATTTT. The encoded protein is CASSQDWRGQGNTIYF.

The chain links TRBV11-3 to TRBJ1-6; no definite D call. Germline V gene data show CDR1 as SGHNT and CDR2 as YENEEA. Trimming pared 0 bases from V and 8 bases from J, leaving 5 bases between. This CDR3 region has 13 residues. The CDR3 reads CASSLDFDSPLHF. CDR3 nucleotides: TGTGCCAGCAGCTTAGATTTCGATTCACCCCTCCACTTT.

The CDR3 DNA reads TGTGCCAGCAGTTACTCCCGGACAGAGTACGAGCAGTACTTC. Its translation is CASSYSRTEYEQYF. J is TRBJ2-7 and V is TRBV6-5, with a tentative D call TRBD1 (6 bases). Germline CDR1 and CDR2: MNHEY and SVGAGI. Trimming took 0 bases from V and 4 from J, leaving 10 bases between them. This CDR3 is 14 amino acids long.

This rearrangement joins TRBV5-8 to TRBJ2-7; D might be TRBD1 (7 bases). CDR1 SGHTS and CDR2 YDEGEE come from the germline V gene. Trimming took off 3 bases at V and 0 bases at J, with 16 bases between the two ends. This CDR3 spans 16 amino acids. CDR3 DNA: TGTGCCAGCAGCTGGGGGCCGCAGGGGGGCTCCTACGAGCAGTACTTC. Translating it yields CASSWGPQGGSYEQYF. The full variable domain, completed using reference TRBV5-8 and TRBJ2-7, is EAGVTQSPTHLIKTRGQQATLRCSPISGHTSVYWYQQALGLGLQFLLWYDEGEERNRGNFPPRFSGRQFPNYSSELNVNALELEDSALYLCASSWGPQGGSYEQYFGPGTRLTVT.

Concerning this clone itself: One end of the junction fails to match germline, which may point to a read error. The chain employs TRBV20-1 and TRBJ1-2; possibly TRBD1 for D (6 bases). The germline V gene has CDR1 DFQATT and CDR2 SNEGSKA (reference sequence). The CDR3 is 11 residues long. The DNA for the CDR3 is TGCAGTGCTACCGGGACAAGTTTATATGGATTC. Translated: CSATGTSLYGF.

Written as DNA, the CDR3 is TGTGCCAGTAGCGCAGATACAGGGAACTCACCCCTCCACTTT. This gives the protein CASSADTGNSPLHF. The genes are TRBV19 and TRBJ1-6; perhaps TRBD1 as D (6 bases). The V and J ends lost 6 bases and 10 bases respectively, with 16 bases between them. CDR3 length: 14 residues. Germline values: CDR1 LNHDA, CDR2 SQIVND (reference sequence).

J is TRBJ2-2 and V is TRBV18; no definite D call. Germline-derived CDR1 and CDR2 are KGHSH and LQKENI. The CDR3 runs 18 residues. Between the trimmed V and J ends, which lost 3 bases and 3 bases, there was a span of 20 bases. CDR3 sequence (DNA): TGTGCCAGCTCACCGTCGAGAAACCCCTTCCTGGACACCGGGGAGCTGTTTTTT. It yields the protein CASSPSRNPFLDTGELFF.

The rearrangement uses TRBV7-2 and TRBJ2-5, with a weak D call TRBD2 (5 bases). Germline V gene sequence: CDR1 SGHTA, CDR2 FQGNSA. The CDR3 has 15 residues. The V gene lost 4 bases and the J gene lost 5 bases, with 17 bases spanning the gap. CDR3 in DNA: TGTGCCAGCAGCTCTCATCCGGGCGGGTCGGAGACCCAGTACTTC. Translating gives CASSSHPGGSETQYF.

V gene TRBV4-1 combines with J gene TRBJ2-6, with TRBD1 as a possible D gene (6 bases). This CDR3 spans 16 amino acids. Germline CDR1 and CDR2: MGHRA and YSYEKL. The V end lost 5 bases, the J end lost 3 bases, and 14 bases lay between the germline ends. Written as DNA, the CDR3 is TGCGCCAGCAGCTATCCAGGGGAACTTGGGGCCAACGTCCTGACTTTC. This encodes CASSYPGELGANVLTF.

In its sample, this clone was seen once. CDR3: CASSIKKWDRGYEQYF. CDR3 bases: TGTGCCAGTAGTATCAAAAAATGGGACAGGGGTTACGAGCAGTACTTC. The V gene is TRBV19, the J gene TRBJ2-7; the match to TRBD1 covers 10 bases. With V trimmed by 3 bases and J by 4 bases, 9 bases remained unmatched. Germline V lookup: CDR1 LNHDA, CDR2 SQIVND (reference sequence). There are 16 residues in the CDR3.

The chain couples TRBV7-2 to TRBJ2-7; 11 bases align to TRBD1. Trimming at V came to 3 bases and at J to 2 bases, leaving 9 bases not matched to a gene. This CDR3 is built from 17 residues. Germline V gives CDR1 SGHTA, CDR2 FQGNSA. The CDR3 DNA reads TGTGCCAGCAGCTTTGGTCTACCGGGACAGGGGGCCTACGAGCAGTACTTC. It is translated as CASSFGLPGQGAYEQYF.

This rearrangement joins TRBV3-1 (or the pseudogene TRBV3-2) to TRBJ1-2; a weak D match, TRBD1 (6 bases). The V end was cut by 4 bases, the J end by 4 bases, with 16 bases between. Germline V gene data show CDR1 as LGHDT and CDR2 as YNNKEL (reference sequence). The CDR3 is made up of 15 amino acids. The CDR3 nucleotides read TGTGCCAGCAGCCTATCCCAGACAGGACCCTATGGCTACACCTTC. This codes for CASSLSQTGPYGYTF.

V usage is TRBV11-2 and J usage is TRBJ2-6, with 7 bases that match TRBD1. V shed 5 bases and J 0 bases; nucleotides not matched to a gene: 7. The CDR3 contains 17 residues. CDR1 SGHAT and CDR2 FQNNGV come from the germline V gene. The CDR3 coding sequence is TGTGCCAGCAGCCGTTCCACAGGGGTCTCTGGGGCCAACGTCCTGACTTTC. Protein: CASSRSTGVSGANVLTF.

This rearrangement joins TRBV5-1 to TRBJ2-7; TRBD2 might be the D (6 bases). Between the trimmed V and J ends, which lost 10 bases and 4 bases, there was a span of 24 bases. From germline, CDR1 is SGHRS and CDR2 YFSETQ. The CDR3 consists of 15 residues. The CDR3 protein is CAGRREPSSLYEQYF. DNA of the CDR3: TGCGCCGGGAGGAGGGAACCCTCTTCGCTTTACGAGCAGTACTTC. The complete variable domain, with remaining parts taken from reference TRBV5-1 and TRBJ2-7, reads KAGVTQTPRYLIKTRGQQVTLSCSPISGHRSVSWYQQTPGQGLQFLFEYFSETQRNKGNFPGRFSGRQFSNSRSEMNVSTLELGDSALYLCAGRREPSSLYEQYFGPGTRLTVT.

This clone came up a few times. The genes are TRBV6-5 and TRBJ1-6, with D perhaps TRBD1 (5 bases). The CDR3 covers 14 residues. Germline V CDR1 and CDR2: MNHEY, SVGAGI. V lost 8 bases, J lost 1 base, and 9 bases lay in between. The CDR3 spells CASRGRSYNSPLHF. CDR3 in DNA: TGTGCCAGCCGGGGGAGGTCCTATAATTCACCCCTCCACTTT.

The chain joins TRBV7-2 to TRBJ2-7; 9 positions agree with TRBD2. V lost 4 bases to trimming and J lost 2 bases; unmatched junction nucleotides: 6. The CDR3 length is 15 residues. Germline values: CDR1 SGHTA, CDR2 FQGNSA. The CDR3, as DNA: TGTGCCAGCAGCTCCTGGCTAGCGGGGACCTACGAGCAGTACTTC. Amino acids: CASSSWLAGTYEQYF. The full variable domain, rest sourced from reference TRBV7-2 and TRBJ2-7, is GAGVSQSPSNKVTEKGKDVELRCDPISGHTALYWYRQSLGQGLEFLIYFQGNSAPDKSGLPSDRFSAERTGGSVSTLTIQRTQQEDSAVYLCASSSWLAGTYEQYFGPGTRLTVT.

This clone was counted a few times. This chain joins TRBV6-2 or TRBV6-3 and TRBJ1-5, with 8 bases aligning to TRBD1. V shed 5 bases and J 1 base; nucleotides not matched to a gene: 4. The CDR3 covers 15 residues. The V gene's germline CDR1 is MNHEY and CDR2 SVGEGT. Written as DNA, the CDR3 is TGTGCCAGCAGTCCCAGGGGGCGCAGCAATCAGCCCCAGCATTTT. Protein product: CASSPRGRSNQPQHF.